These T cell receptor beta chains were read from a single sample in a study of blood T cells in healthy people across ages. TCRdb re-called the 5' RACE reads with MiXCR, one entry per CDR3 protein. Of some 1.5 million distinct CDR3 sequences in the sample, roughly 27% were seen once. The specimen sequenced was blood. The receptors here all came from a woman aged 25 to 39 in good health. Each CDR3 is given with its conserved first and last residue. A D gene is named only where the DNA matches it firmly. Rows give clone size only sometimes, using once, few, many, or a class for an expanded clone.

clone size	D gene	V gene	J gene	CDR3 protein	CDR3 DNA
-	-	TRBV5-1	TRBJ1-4	CASRMTPSNEKLFF	TGCGCCAGCAGAATGACCCCCTCTAATGAAAAACTGTTTTTT
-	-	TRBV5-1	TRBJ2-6	CASSLEKWAGGANVLTF	TGCGCCAGCAGCTTGGAAAAATGGGCGGGAGGGGCCAACGTCCTGACTTTC
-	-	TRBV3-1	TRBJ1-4	CASSQGKGSRGWGEKLFF	TGTGCCAGCAGCCAAGGAAAAGGGTCAAGGGGCTGGGGTGAAAAACTGTTTTTT
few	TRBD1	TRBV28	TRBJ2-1	CASSSLGQGDEQFF	TGTGCCAGCAGTTCCCTTGGACAGGGAGATGAGCAGTTCTTC
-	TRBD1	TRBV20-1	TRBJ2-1	CSAPDRDRTYNEQFF	TGCAGTGCCCCTGATCGGGACAGGACCTACAATGAGCAGTTCTTC
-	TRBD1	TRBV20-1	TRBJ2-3	CSLTKGARTDTQYF	TGCAGCCTGACCAAGGGGGCCCGCACAGATACGCAGTATTTT
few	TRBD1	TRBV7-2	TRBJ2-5	CASSLGDSGRETQYF	TGTGCCAGCAGCTTAGGGGACAGCGGCAGGGAGACCCAGTACTTC
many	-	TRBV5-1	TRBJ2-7	CASSTAGTSYEQYF	TGCGCCAGCAGCACCGCAGGGACCTCCTACGAGCAGTACTTC
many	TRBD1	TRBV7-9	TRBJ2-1	CASSPQGDHEQFF	TGTGCCAGCAGTCCCCAGGGGGACCATGAGCAGTTCTTC
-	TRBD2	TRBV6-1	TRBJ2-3	CASSEGLAGVSDTQYF	TGTGCCAGCAGTGAGGGACTAGCGGGAGTATCAGATACGCAGTATTTT
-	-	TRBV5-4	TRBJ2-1	CASSLDTRKFF	TGTGCCAGCAGCTTGGACACGCGCAAGTTCTTC
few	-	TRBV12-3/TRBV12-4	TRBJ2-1	CASSFESNNEQFF	TGTGCCAGCAGTTTTGAGTCGAACAATGAGCAGTTCTTC
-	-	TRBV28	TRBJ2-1	CASSLSGHEEQFF	TGTGCCAGCAGTTTATCGGGACACGAAGAGCAGTTCTTC